Below, 11 T cell receptor gamma chains from the same sample are listed, as sequenced in a study of Vδ1+ human thymocytes. Study-level points and caveats: Thymic TRG and TRD repertoires appeared highly polyclonal.

RNA was extracted from the cells and then reverse transcribed. CDR3 amplicons came from multiplex PCR with pooled V-gene forward and constant-region reverse primers. TCRdb ran CATT on the multiplex PCR reads. Among 25,000 to 35,000 gamma-chain clones listed, around 18% were seen once. Antigen specificity for these receptors is unknown. Material: Vdelta1+ gamma-delta thymocytes from the thymus. Subset described: FACS-sorted CD3+ TCRalphabeta- TCRVdelta1+ TCRVdelta2- thymocytes. These receptors were obtained from a boy under two years old who had congenital heart surgery.

There are a few counts of this clone. It may be a read error: a sequence one base away is much more abundant. Other nucleotide sequences from this sample produce the same CDR3. The chain carries TRGV4 and TRGJ1 or TRGJ2. Germline trimming cut 0 bases from V and 1 base from J; bases unmatched to any gene: 3. In germline, CDR1 is EGSTGY, CDR2 YDSYTSSV. The CDR3 runs 14 residues. This CDR3 is CATWDGPNYYKKLF. For the CDR3, the DNA is TGTGCCACCTGGGATGGGCCAAATTATTATAAGAAACTCTTT.

This chain connects TRGV3 to TRGJ1 or TRGJ2. CDR3 size: 15 residues. Germline trimming cut 0 bases from V and 4 bases from J; bases unmatched to any gene: 9. The germline CDR1 and CDR2 sequences are VTNTFY and YDVSTARD (reference sequence). CDR3 region: CATWDRTQGYYKKLF. DNA of the CDR3: TGTGCCACCTGGGACAGGACCCAGGGATATTATAAGAAACTCTTT.

This clone was seen once. The chain links TRGV2 to TRGJP2. Germline V gene lookup returns CDR1 EGSNGY and CDR2 YDSYNSKV. This CDR3 has 17 amino acids. With V trimmed by 0 bases and J by 1 base, 8 bases remained unmatched. CDR3 DNA: TGTGCCACCTGGGACGGGTCCAATGGTAGTAGTGATTGGATCAAGACGTTT. This codes for CATWDGSNGSSDWIKTF.

The chain recombines TRGV4 with TRGJ1 or TRGJ2. CDR1 EGSTGY and CDR2 YDSYTSSV come from the germline V gene. The CDR3 runs 18 residues. The trim removed 0 bases at V and 3 bases at J, leaving 17 bases unmatched. The CDR3 protein is CATWDGPQSLVLYYKKLF. CDR3 DNA: TGTGCCACCTGGGATGGGCCACAATCCTTGGTCCTTTATTATAAGAAACTCTTT.

This clone is medium-sized (0.01 to 0.1%) by share. The chain combines TRGV4 with TRGJ1 or TRGJ2. V trimming: 5 bases; J trimming: 9 bases; junction bases outside the gene matches: 1. This CDR3 has 9 amino acids. Per the germline V gene, CDR1 is EGSTGY and CDR2 is YDSYTSSV. Here the CDR3 DNA reads TGTGCCACCTGGGCTAAGAAACTCTTT. Encoded protein: CATWAKKLF.

The chain employs TRGV2 and TRGJ1 or TRGJ2. Losses at the gene ends were 3 bases for V and 10 bases for J; bases not matched to a gene: 15. The CDR3 sequence is 14 residues long. The germline CDR1 and CDR2 sequences are EGSNGY and YDSYNSKV. CDR3 nucleotides: TGTGCCACCTGGGACCCTCCAATGGCGTTGAAGAAACTCTTT. This translates into CATWDPPMALKKLF.

This clone was found a few times. At one boundary the junction diverges from the germline segment, which might be a read error. J is TRGJ1 or TRGJ2 and V is TRGV4. The CDR3 runs to 15 residues. CDR1 is EGSTGY and CDR2 is YDSYTSSV in the germline V gene. DNA for the CDR3: TGCGCCACCTGGGATGGGCATTGGAATTATTATAAGAAACTCTTT. Encoded protein: CATWDGHWNYYKKLF.

The chain combines TRGV8 with TRGJ1 or TRGJ2. CDR1 is VENAVY and CDR2 is YDSYNSRV in the germline V gene. J lost 3 bases, V lost 4 bases, and 6 bases had no gene match. The CDR3 is 13 amino acids. The DNA for the CDR3 is TGTGCCACCTGGGAACCCACTTATTATAAGAAACTCTTT. Protein: CATWEPTYYKKLF.

This chain connects TRGV3 to TRGJ1 or TRGJ2. Germline V lookup: CDR1 VTNTFY, CDR2 YDVSTARD (reference sequence). Unmatched junction bases numbered 9, after V lost 2 bases and J lost 2 bases. CDR3 size: 15 residues. The CDR3 coding sequence is TGTGCCACCTGGGACATCCCGGATTATTATTATAAGAAACTCTTT. The encoded protein is CATWDIPDYYYKKLF.

The chain combines TRGV4 with TRGJ1 or TRGJ2. V gave up 4 bases and J gave up 3 bases; unmatched junction bases: 15. This CDR3 spans 16 amino acids. Germline loops: CDR1 EGSTGY, CDR2 YDSYTSSV. CDR3 sequence (DNA): TGTGCCACCTGGGACAGGGCCCGGAGGATTTATTATAAGAAACTCTTT. Protein: CATWDRARRIYYKKLF.

As for this clone: Other DNA sequences within the sample encode an identical CDR3. V gene TRGV4 combines with J gene TRGJ1 or TRGJ2. The CDR3 runs to 10 residues. Germline assignment: CDR1 EGSTGY and CDR2 YDSYTSSV. The V segment lost 5 bases and the J segment 8 bases; nucleotides outside the gene matches: 3. CDR3 amino acids: CATWADKKLF. The CDR3 DNA sequence: TGTGCCACCTGGGCTGATAAGAAACTCTTT.